The rows below give T cell receptor beta chains drawn from one sample of a study of beta chain features in type 1 diabetes. Data came from immunoSEQ multiplex PCR; TCRdb stores just in-frame clones and leaves some out. This table holds hundreds of thousands of clones, around 15% found once. Sequenced sample: naive CD4+ T cells from blood. Receptors were obtained from a man younger than 35 with type 1 diabetes. Both conserved end residues are part of each CDR3. D genes are given only for firm matches. Rows give clone size only sometimes, using once, few, many, or a class for an expanded clone.

CDR3 length	J gene	V gene	D gene	clone size	CDR3 protein	CDR3 DNA
17	TRBJ2-1	TRBV23-1	-	-	CASSQSRLGTEPNEQFF	TGCGCCAGCAGTCAATCTAGACTGGGGACCGAACCCAATGAGCAGTTCTTC
15	TRBJ2-1	TRBV5-4	TRBD2	few	CASSSAREGYNEQFF	TGTGCCAGCAGCTCGGCCCGGGAGGGCTACAATGAGCAGTTCTTC
12	TRBJ2-3	TRBV7-8	-	-	CASSLQGDTQYF	TGTGCCAGCAGCTTACAGGGGGATACGCAGTATTTT
17	TRBJ1-2	TRBV29-1	TRBD1	few	CSVGNSPGQGIVYGYTF	TGCAGCGTTGGGAACAGCCCGGGACAGGGGATCGTCTATGGCTACACCTTC
15	TRBJ2-7	TRBV7-2	TRBD2	few	CASSLAGGSSYEQYF	TGTGCCAGCAGTCTAGCGGGAGGGTCTTCCTACGAGCAGTACTTC
18	TRBJ2-7	TRBV7-2	TRBD2	-	CASSLALGTSGRAYEQYF	TGTGCCAGCAGCTTAGCTCTTGGGACTAGCGGGAGGGCCTACGAGCAGTACTTC
14	TRBJ2-7	TRBV7-3	-	-	CASSLWSLSYEQYF	TGTGCCAGCAGCTTATGGAGTTTATCCTACGAGCAGTACTTC
16	TRBJ2-3	TRBV7-9	TRBD1	-	CASSYRQGASTDTQYF	TGTGCCAGCAGCTACCGACAGGGGGCTAGCACAGATACGCAGTATTTT
16	TRBJ2-1	TRBV29-1	TRBD2	few	CSVEGLGREFHNEQFF	TGCAGCGTTGAAGGGCTCGGGCGGGAGTTCCACAATGAGCAGTTCTTC
13	TRBJ2-5	TRBV7-8	TRBD2	few	CASSVPGGETQYF	TGTGCCAGCAGTGTCCCGGGGGGAGAGACCCAGTACTTC
13	TRBJ1-1	TRBV25-1	-	-	CASSEWGQPEAFF	TGTGCCAGCAGTGAATGGGGGCAGCCTGAAGCTTTCTTT
17	TRBJ2-1	TRBV28	TRBD1	few	CASSSASGTGPLDEQFF	TGTGCCAGCAGTTCGGCCTCCGGGACAGGCCCCTTGGATGAGCAGTTCTTC
12	TRBJ2-7	TRBV29-1	-	few	CSVEIAGYEQYF	TGCAGCGTTGAAATAGCAGGTTACGAGCAGTACTTC
14	TRBJ2-7	TRBV5-6	TRBD2	few	CASSSGLADYEQYF	TGTGCCAGCAGCTCGGGACTAGCAGACTACGAGCAGTACTTC
13	TRBJ1-2	TRBV7-9	-	-	CASSGGENYGYTF	TGTGCCAGCAGCGGGGGAGAGAACTATGGCTACACCTTC
14	TRBJ2-7	TRBV28	-	few	CASTRAGITYEQYF	TGTGCCAGCACCAGGGCAGGGATTACCTACGAGCAGTACTTC
18	TRBJ1-1	TRBV9	TRBD1	-	CASSVGVPRDRGFAEAFF	TGTGCCAGCAGCGTAGGTGTCCCCCGGGACAGGGGATTCGCTGAAGCTTTCTTT
11	TRBJ2-7	TRBV30	-	few	CAWSKGYEQYF	TGTGCCTGGAGTAAGGGGTACGAGCAGTACTTC
13	TRBJ1-2	TRBV30	-	-	CAWSTDPQGGYTF	TGTGCCTGGAGCACAGACCCCCAGGGTGGCTACACCTTC
16	TRBJ1-3	TRBV27	TRBD1	-	CASSLSGTGFGNTIYF	TGTGCCAGCAGTTTATCAGGGACAGGGTTTGGAAACACCATATATTTT
14	TRBJ2-7	TRBV14	-	few	CASSQASGRYEQYF	TGTGCCAGCAGTCAAGCCTCAGGGAGGTACGAGCAGTACTTC
11	TRBJ2-7	TRBV27	-	few	CASSFLGEQYF	TGTGCCAGCAGTTTCTTAGGGGAGCAGTACTTC
13	TRBJ1-2	TRBV5-6	-	-	CASSSRGLYGYTF	TGTGCCAGCAGCTCAAGGGGTCTCTATGGCTACACCTTC
15	TRBJ2-7	TRBV4-1	TRBD1	few	CASSQGQGPTYEQYF	TGCGCCAGCAGCCAAGGACAGGGTCCGACCTACGAGCAGTACTTC
14	TRBJ1-1	TRBV9	-	-	CASSVEKRGAEAFF	TGTGCCAGCAGCGTAGAGAAACGTGGAGCTGAAGCTTTCTTT
15	TRBJ2-1	TRBV7-7	TRBD2	-	CASSEGTSGTNEQFF	TGTGCTAGCAGTGAGGGGACTAGCGGGACAAATGAGCAGTTCTTC